The subject of this entry is one T cell receptor (beta chain). Its cognate antigen has yet to be identified. Base-call qualities are not available, and no considerably larger clone is one nucleotide away. The data were taken from a study of CD8+CD57+ T cells in acquired aplastic anemia listed by TCRdb under 2018. About the investigation overall: Extracted DNA from sorted CD4+ and CD8+ cells averaged approximately 3 ug, ranging from roughly 0.17 to 30 ug. For healthy donor samples, the average read count was about 10.8 million for CD4+ cells and 11 million to 14 million for CD8+ cells. General conclusions and limits of the study: Although roughly 30 CD8+ CDR3 sequences were shared by patients and controls, these sequences appeared highly expressed in patients and within the immunodominant clones of patients. Between patients and healthy controls, no significant difference in CD8+ Simpson's diversity was found (P=0.060).

Between the V and J ends, shortened by 2 bases and 8 bases respectively, the junction contains 9 bases. Including the terminal cysteine and phenylalanine, the CDR3 comprises 12 residues. Just CDR3 DNA is preserved here, 36 bases in frame from base 1. TCR beta VDJ combination and CDR3 sequence profiling used genomic DNA as the template. An Illumina HiSeq 2000 was used for TCR repertoire sequencing. In the original analysis: Repertoire assessment relied on Simpson's diversity index, CDR3 size and DJ length profiles, and TRBV/TRBJ rearrangement plots. Whichever DNA sequence was most abundant in the deep sequencing data was defined as the immunodominant clone. CDR3 amino acid sequences were screened for sharing across subjects and compared with published repertoires and the VDJdb database. TCRdb reprocessing: public reads trimmed at Q25 with fastp, clones called with MiXCR, in-frame beta chains kept. Every distinct CDR3 protein forms one entry, paired with its most common genes and DNA. These V and J calls are TCRdb output, not the study's own analysis. Here the sample has about 190,000 distinct CDR3 sequences; less than 70% occur a single time. The ten largest make up approximately 15% of the sample.

TCR repertoires of sorted CD4+ and CD8+ blood T cells from severe aplastic anemia patients and healthy subjects were deep-sequenced in the study. Ficoll-Paque density gradient centrifugation was used to isolate peripheral blood mononuclear cells. Before DNA extraction, CD4+ and CD8+ T cells were sorted with FACS or magnetic beads. The sample comprised sorted CD4+, CD8+, or CD8+CD57+ T cells (not recorded which) from PBMCs. This TCR derives from a human donor in good health, serving as a control. The chain uses TRBV12-3 or TRBV12-4 and TRBJ1-2, with the D gene too uncertain to name. The DNA is TGTGCCAGCAGTTTAAGAGTAGAAGGCTACACCTTC. It translates as CASSLRVEGYTF.